This T cell receptor (beta chain) stems from a study of T cells in Graves' hyperthyroidism and ophthalmopathy. Study information: Peripheral blood specimens were obtained at initial diagnosis, prior to any treatment.

The source material, RNA transcripts, was used to amplify TCR beta CDR3 regions. RT-PCR in the first round (using the HTBI primer set) targeted the TCR CDR3. TCRdb redid the calling of the multiplex PCR reads with MiXCR, one entry per CDR3 protein. The sample shows around 600,000 distinct CDR3 sequences, 12% to 15% of them seen only once. Ophthalmopathy patients showed a Clinical Activity Score of at least 3, NOSPECS grade of at least 4 and duration under 3 months. Thyroid ultrasound and orbital computed tomography, with clinical symptoms and serum thyroxine and TRAb, informed diagnoses. General study points: Most clonotypes expanded in thyroid above 0.001 were likewise present in blood.

This clonotype was counted many times. Its target is not known. CDR1 and CDR2 (germline): SGHTA, FQGNSA. The CDR3 sequence is 15 residues long. The ends lost 3 bases at V and 5 bases at J; junction bases unmatched: 6. The chain uses TRBV7-2 and TRBJ1-3; 8 bases are a match to TRBD1. The sample consisted of blood. This receptor was taken from a woman aged 18-29 years with Graves' ophthalmopathy. CDR3 in amino acids: CASSFYRGIRNTIYF. CDR3 nucleotides: TGTGCCAGCAGCTTTTACAGGGGGATTAGAAACACCATATATTTT.